The 9 T cell receptor beta chains below all came from one sample that was sequenced in a study of T-cell reconstitution after alpha-beta-depleted transplantation in children. Preparation of the TCRbeta library was carried out with unique molecular identifiers. TCRdb analysed the PCR reads with MiXCR anew, one entry per CDR3 protein. The sample records approximately 340,000 distinct CDR3 sequences, about 9.4% being singletons. The sample was PBMCs from the stem cell graft donor, taken from the stem cell graft. The receptor set was obtained from a human donor who donated a stem cell graft to a child with acute lymphoblastic leukemia.

In this sample, this clonotype turned up a few times. The CDR3 loop is CSVEPPQGSTDTQYF. Written as DNA, the CDR3 is TGCAGCGTTGAACCCCCGCAGGGTAGTACAGATACGCAGTATTTT. The V gene is TRBV29-1, the J gene TRBJ2-3; D may be TRBD1 (5 bases). The V end lost 2 bases, the J end lost 3 bases, and 15 bases lay between the germline ends. There are 15 residues in the CDR3. CDR1 is SQVTM and CDR2 is ANQGSEA in the germline V gene.

This clonotype was counted a few times. The chain links TRBV20-1 to TRBJ2-7; D call uncertain. Trimming stripped 3 bases from V and 5 bases from J, with 11 bases between. Germline V CDR1 and CDR2: DFQATT, SNEGSKA (reference sequence). This CDR3 region has 12 residues. The chain's CDR3 is CSARWLVNEQYF. CDR3 sequence (DNA): TGCAGTGCTAGGTGGCTCGTCAACGAGCAGTACTTC.

This clonotype was picked up a small number of times. The chain has TRBV5-8 and TRBJ1-4; a weak D match, TRBD1 (5 bases). Germline CDR1 reads SGHTS; CDR2 reads YDEGEE. V lost 4 bases, J lost 2 bases, and 12 bases lay in between. This CDR3 contains 15 residues. The CDR3 DNA follows: TGTGCCAGCAGCCCCTACGGGGGGACTAATGAAAAACTGTTTTTT. Translation gives CASSPYGGTNEKLFF.

V gene TRBV21-1 combines with J gene TRBJ2-1; TRBD1 was called by the table and not checked on the DNA. TRBV21-1 is reported as a pseudogene. CDR3 length equals 16 residues. The CDR3 spells CASSKDPGWGSASQFF. CDR3 coding DNA: TGTGCCAGCAGCAAAGATCCGGGGTGGGGCAGCGCTTCGCAGTTCTTC.

This clonotype occurred a few times. V is TRBV6-2 or TRBV6-3 and J is TRBJ2-1, with D uncertain. Trimming cost V 3 bases and J 2 bases, with 2 bases left between them. Germline CDR1 MNHEY, CDR2 SVGEGT. CDR3 size: 12 residues. CDR3 residues: CASSYPYNEQFF. The CDR3 nucleotides read TGTGCCAGCAGTTATCCCTACAATGAGCAGTTCTTC.

The J gene is TRBJ1-1, the V gene TRBV29-1; D might be TRBD1 (5 bases). Germline CDR1 reads SQVTM; CDR2 reads ANQGSEA. CDR3 length: 13 residues. Trimming left V 4 bases short and J 1 base short, with 10 bases between. CDR3 protein: CSVVGQGNTEAFF. The CDR3 bases are TGCAGCGTTGTGGGGCAGGGGAACACTGAAGCTTTCTTT.

The gene calls are TRBV5-1 and TRBJ1-2, with D hard to call. This CDR3 is 14 amino acids long. V dropped 4 bases and J dropped 4 bases, with 14 bases sitting between them. Germline V gene lookup returns CDR1 SGHRS and CDR2 YFSETQ. The CDR3 here is CASSREIQPYGYTF. In DNA, the CDR3 is TGCGCCAGCAGCCGGGAAATCCAACCCTATGGCTACACCTTC.

This chain uses TRBV7-9 with TRBJ1-2, with 8 bases fitting TRBD1. CDR3 length equals 14 residues. V lost 4 bases, J lost 5 bases, and 6 bases stayed unmatched. Germline CDR1 SEHNR, CDR2 FQNEAQ (reference sequence). The CDR3, as DNA: TGTGCCAGCAGCTCCGACAGGGGAAGATATGGCTACACCTTC. It translates to CASSSDRGRYGYTF.

The chain recombines TRBV20-1 with TRBJ2-5; D gene ambiguous. Germline V gives CDR1 DFQATT, CDR2 SNEGSKA (reference sequence). This CDR3 contains 15 residues. Trimming took 0 bases from V and 5 from J, leaving 16 bases between them. The CDR3 protein is CSARDGATPVETQYF. In DNA form, the CDR3 reads TGCAGTGCTAGAGACGGAGCTACCCCCGTTGAGACCCAGTACTTC.